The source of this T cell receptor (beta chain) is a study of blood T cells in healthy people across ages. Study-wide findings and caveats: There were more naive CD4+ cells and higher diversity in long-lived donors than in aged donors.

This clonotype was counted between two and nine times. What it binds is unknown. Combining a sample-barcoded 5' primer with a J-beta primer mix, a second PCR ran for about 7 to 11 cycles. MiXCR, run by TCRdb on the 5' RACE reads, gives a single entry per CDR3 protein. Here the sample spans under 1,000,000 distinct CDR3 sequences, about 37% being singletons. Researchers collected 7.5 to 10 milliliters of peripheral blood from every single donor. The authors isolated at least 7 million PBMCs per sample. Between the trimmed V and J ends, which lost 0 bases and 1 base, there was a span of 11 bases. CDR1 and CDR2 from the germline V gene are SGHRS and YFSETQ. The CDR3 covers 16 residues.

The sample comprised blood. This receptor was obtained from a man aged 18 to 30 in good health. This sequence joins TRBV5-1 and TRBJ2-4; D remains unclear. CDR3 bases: TGCGCCAGCAGCTTGGGATCAGGTGCTGCCAAAAACATTCAGTACTTC. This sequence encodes CASSLGSGAAKNIQYF.